The 16 T cell receptor beta chains below come from one sample, sequenced in a study of monozygotic twins with inflammatory bowel disease. TCRdb reprocessed the 5' RACE reads, with one entry per CDR3 protein and no DNA. The sample's table shows more than 350,000 distinct CDR3 sequences. Specimen: blood. The source of these receptors is a human donor with ulcerative colitis or Crohn's disease, or a healthy co-twin of an affected twin (not recorded which).

This rearrangement joins TRBV7-2 to TRBJ1-1; the TCRdb D gene call, TRBD1, has no DNA to confirm it. From germline, CDR1 is SGHTA and CDR2 FQGNSA. The CDR3 loop spans 15 amino acids. CDR3 region: CASSPRGWGVTEAFF.

V and J are TRBV5-1 and TRBJ2-1; the TRBD1 assignment by TCRdb is unverifiable without DNA. The CDR3 loop spans 14 amino acids. CDR1 and CDR2 from the germline V gene are SGHRS and YFSETQ. The CDR3 sequence: CASSPLGGPGEQFF. Based on the CDR3 plus reference TRBV5-1 and TRBJ2-1, the full variable domain is KAGVTQTPRYLIKTRGQQVTLSCSPISGHRSVSWYQQTPGQGLQFLFEYFSETQRNKGNFPGRFSGRQFSNSRSEMNVSTLELGDSALYLCASSPLGGPGEQFFGPGTRLTVL.

The chain is built from TRBV7-2 and TRBJ2-6. There are 12 residues in the CDR3. The germline CDR1 and CDR2 sequences are SGHTA and FQGNSA. CDR3 in amino acids: CASTTGANVLTF.

The chain employs TRBV5-1 and TRBJ1-1; TCRdb's D gene call, TRBD1, goes unchecked for lack of DNA. This CDR3 region has 15 residues. CDR1 and CDR2 from the germline V gene are SGHRS and YFSETQ. The CDR3 spells CASSSGTGLYTEAFF.

V is TRBV27 and J is TRBJ1-1; without DNA, the TCRdb call of TRBD1 cannot be checked. The CDR3 extends over 14 amino acids. CDR1 is MNHEY and CDR2 is SMNVEV in the germline V gene (reference sequence). The CDR3: CASSFEGGGTEAFF.

This chain joins TRBV5-1 and TRBJ2-3; TCRdb reports TRBD2, a call that lacks DNA to check it against. Germline V gene sequence: CDR1 SGHRS, CDR2 YFSETQ. This CDR3 spans 16 amino acids. The CDR3 is CASSLFSGGASDTQYF. Using reference TRBV5-1 and TRBJ2-3 for the parts outside the CDR3, the full variable domain is KAGVTQTPRYLIKTRGQQVTLSCSPISGHRSVSWYQQTPGQGLQFLFEYFSETQRNKGNFPGRFSGRQFSNSRSEMNVSTLELGDSALYLCASSLFSGGASDTQYFGPGTRLTVL.

The V and J genes are TRBV28 and TRBJ2-1. This CDR3 is 11 amino acids long. Germline loops: CDR1 MDHEN, CDR2 SYDVKM. CDR3 sequence: CASTVGNEQFF.

The chain carries TRBV3-1 and TRBJ2-3. The CDR3 totals 13 residues. Germline V gene data show CDR1 as LGHDT and CDR2 as YNNKEL (reference sequence). The CDR3 region is CASSQEGGIVQYF.

V usage is TRBV20-1 and J usage is TRBJ2-2; TCRdb's D call of TRBD1 is untestable without DNA. Germline V CDR1 and CDR2: DFQATT, SNEGSKA (reference sequence). This CDR3 region has 14 residues. CDR3 amino acids: CSASGRGVTGELFF.

This chain uses TRBV20-1 with TRBJ2-2; TCRdb lists TRBD1, though no DNA is available to test this call. The V gene's germline CDR1 is DFQATT and CDR2 SNEGSKA (reference sequence). This CDR3 is built from 13 residues. CDR3 protein: CSARTGPTGELFF.

The chain recombines TRBV15 with TRBJ2-2; lacking DNA, the TRBD1 call made by TCRdb goes unchecked. CDR1 is LNHNV and CDR2 is YYDKDF in the germline V gene (reference sequence). The CDR3 runs 13 residues. The CDR3 is CATGTVNTGELFF.

The genes are TRBV19 and TRBJ2-4; absent DNA, TCRdb's TRBD2 call cannot be checked. This CDR3 has 15 residues. CDR1 is LNHDA, CDR2 SQIVND, per germline (reference sequence). CDR3 amino acids: CASSIIERGSNIQYF.

This rearrangement joins TRBV20-1 to TRBJ2-7. The germline gives CDR1 DFQATT, CDR2 SNEGSKA (reference sequence). This CDR3 is built from 11 residues. The CDR3 protein is CSARSYHEQYF.

The chain employs TRBV14 and TRBJ1-2. CDR1 and CDR2 from the germline V gene are SGHDN and FVKESK. This CDR3 contains 14 residues. The CDR3 loop reads CASSRADWDYGYTF. The whole variable domain, filled in from reference TRBV14 and TRBJ1-2, reads EAGVTQFPSHSVIEKGQTVTLRCDPISGHDNLYWYRRVMGKEIKFLLHFVKESKQDESGMPNNRFLAERTGGTYSTLKVQPAELEDSGVYFCASSRADWDYGYTFGSGTRLTVV.

The rearrangement uses TRBV11-1 and TRBJ2-7; TCRdb's assignment of TRBD2 cannot be checked, as there is no DNA. The CDR3 is 17 amino acids. CDR1 and CDR2 (germline): SGHAT, FQDESV (reference sequence). This CDR3 reads CASSLGLGGGLDYEQYF.

The gene calls are TRBV12-3 or TRBV12-4 and TRBJ2-2; TCRdb outputs TRBD1, but without DNA this stays unchecked. The CDR3 contains 15 residues. The CDR3 loop is CASIPGEPNTGELFF.